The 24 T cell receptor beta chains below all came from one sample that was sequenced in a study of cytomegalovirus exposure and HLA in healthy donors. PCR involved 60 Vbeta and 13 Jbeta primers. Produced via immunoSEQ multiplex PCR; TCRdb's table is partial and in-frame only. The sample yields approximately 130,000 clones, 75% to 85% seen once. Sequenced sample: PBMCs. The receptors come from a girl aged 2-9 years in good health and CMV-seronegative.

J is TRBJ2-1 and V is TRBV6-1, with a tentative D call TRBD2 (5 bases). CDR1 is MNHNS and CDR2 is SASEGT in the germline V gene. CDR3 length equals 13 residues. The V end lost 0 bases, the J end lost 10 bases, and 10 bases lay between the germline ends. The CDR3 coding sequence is TGTGCCAGCAGTGAAGCTTTTCGGGGAGAGCAGTTCTTC. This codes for CASSEAFRGEQFF.

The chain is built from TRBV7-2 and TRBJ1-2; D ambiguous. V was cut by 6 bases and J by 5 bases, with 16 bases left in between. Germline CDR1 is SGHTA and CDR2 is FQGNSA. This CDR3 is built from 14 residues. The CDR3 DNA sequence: TGTGCCAGCAGGCAGGATGCCCTTGGGTATGGCTACACCTTC. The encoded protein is CASRQDALGYGYTF. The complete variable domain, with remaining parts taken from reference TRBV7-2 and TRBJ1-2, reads GAGVSQSPSNKVTEKGKDVELRCDPISGHTALYWYRQSLGQGLEFLIYFQGNSAPDKSGLPSDRFSAERTGGSVSTLTIQRTQQEDSAVYLCASRQDALGYGYTFGSGTRLTVV.

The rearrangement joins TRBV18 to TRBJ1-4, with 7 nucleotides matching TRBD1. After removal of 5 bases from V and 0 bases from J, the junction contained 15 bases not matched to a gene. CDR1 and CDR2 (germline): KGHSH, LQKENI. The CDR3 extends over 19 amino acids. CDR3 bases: TGTGCCAGCTCATCAAATGGAGCAGGGGGAGTTGCAACTAATGAAAAACTGTTTTTT. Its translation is CASSSNGAGGVATNEKLFF. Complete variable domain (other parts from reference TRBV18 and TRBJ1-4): NAGVMQNPRHLVRRRGQEARLRCSPMKGHSHVYWYRQLPEEGLKFMVYLQKENIIDESGMPKERFSAEFPKEGPSILRIQQVVRGDSAAYFCASSSNGAGGVATNEKLFFGSGTQLSVL.

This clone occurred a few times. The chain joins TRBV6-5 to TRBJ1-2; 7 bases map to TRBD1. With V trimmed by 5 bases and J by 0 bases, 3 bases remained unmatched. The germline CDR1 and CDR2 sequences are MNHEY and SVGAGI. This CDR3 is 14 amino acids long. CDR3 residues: CASSPGQANYGYTF. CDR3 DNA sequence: TGTGCCAGCAGTCCCGGACAGGCTAACTATGGCTACACCTTC.

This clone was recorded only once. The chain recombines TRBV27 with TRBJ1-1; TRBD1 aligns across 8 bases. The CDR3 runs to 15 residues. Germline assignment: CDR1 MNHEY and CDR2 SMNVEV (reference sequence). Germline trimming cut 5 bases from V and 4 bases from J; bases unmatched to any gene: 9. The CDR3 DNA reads TGTGCCAGCAGTCCACGACAGGGGTTGGCCACTGAAGCTTTCTTT. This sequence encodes CASSPRQGLATEAFF.

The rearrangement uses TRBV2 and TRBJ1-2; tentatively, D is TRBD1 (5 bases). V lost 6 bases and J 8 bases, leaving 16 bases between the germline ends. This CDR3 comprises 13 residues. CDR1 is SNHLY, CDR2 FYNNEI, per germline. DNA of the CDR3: TGTGCCAGCAGCCCCAGGGTACTTGGAGGCTACACCTTC. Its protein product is CASSPRVLGGYTF.

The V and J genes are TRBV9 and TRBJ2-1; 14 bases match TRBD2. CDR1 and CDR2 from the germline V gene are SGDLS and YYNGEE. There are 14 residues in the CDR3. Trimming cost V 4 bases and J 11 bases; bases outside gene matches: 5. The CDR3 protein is CASSPGLAGAKQFF. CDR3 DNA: TGTGCCAGCAGCCCGGGACTAGCGGGAGCCAAGCAGTTCTTC.

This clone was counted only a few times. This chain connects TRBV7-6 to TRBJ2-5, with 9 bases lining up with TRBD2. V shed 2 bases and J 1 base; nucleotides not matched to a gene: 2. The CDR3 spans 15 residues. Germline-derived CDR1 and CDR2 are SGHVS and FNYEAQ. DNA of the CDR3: TGTGCCAGCAGCTTACCTAGCGGGGCCCAAGAGACCCAGTACTTC. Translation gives CASSLPSGAQETQYF.

CDR3: CAWSGDRGSEAFF. CDR3 in DNA: TGTGCCTGGAGTGGTGACAGGGGCAGTGAAGCTTTCTTT. The chain employs TRBV30 and TRBJ1-1; 8 nucleotides line up with TRBD1. Germline loops: CDR1 GTSNPN, CDR2 SVGIG (reference sequence). This CDR3 region has 13 residues. Unmatched junction bases numbered 5, after V lost 1 base and J lost 7 bases.

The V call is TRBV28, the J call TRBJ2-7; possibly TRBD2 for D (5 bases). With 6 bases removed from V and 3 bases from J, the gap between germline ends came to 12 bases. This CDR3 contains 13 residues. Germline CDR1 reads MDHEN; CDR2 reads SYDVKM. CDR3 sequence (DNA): TGTGCCAGCAGCCTGGACGGGGACTACGAGCAGTACTTC. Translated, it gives CASSLDGDYEQYF.

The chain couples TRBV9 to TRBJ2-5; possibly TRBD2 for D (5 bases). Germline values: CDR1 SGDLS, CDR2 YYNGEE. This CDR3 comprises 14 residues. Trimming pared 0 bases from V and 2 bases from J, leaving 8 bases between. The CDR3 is CASSVAGSQETQYF. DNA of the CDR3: TGTGCCAGCAGCGTAGCGGGGTCACAAGAGACCCAGTACTTC.

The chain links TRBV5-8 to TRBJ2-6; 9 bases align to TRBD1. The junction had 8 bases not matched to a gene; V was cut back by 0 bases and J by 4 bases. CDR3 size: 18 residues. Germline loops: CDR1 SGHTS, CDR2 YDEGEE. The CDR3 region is CASSLAGQGLSGANVLTF. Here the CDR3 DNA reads TGTGCCAGCAGCTTGGCGGGACAGGGTTTGAGCGGGGCCAACGTCCTGACTTTC.

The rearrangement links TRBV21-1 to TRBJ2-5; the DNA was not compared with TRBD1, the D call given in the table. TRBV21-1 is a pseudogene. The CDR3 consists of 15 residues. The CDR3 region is CASSNVGQGGETQYF. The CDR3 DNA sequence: TGTGCCAGCAGCAACGTTGGACAGGGCGGAGAGACCCAGTACTTC.

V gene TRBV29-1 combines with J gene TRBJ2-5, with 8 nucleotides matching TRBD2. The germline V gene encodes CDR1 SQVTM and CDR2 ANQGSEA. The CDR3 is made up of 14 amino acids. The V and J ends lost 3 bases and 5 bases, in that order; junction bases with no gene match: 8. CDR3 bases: TGCAGCGTTGATGGTCTAGCGGGTCGCGAGACCCAGTACTTC. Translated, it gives CSVDGLAGRETQYF.

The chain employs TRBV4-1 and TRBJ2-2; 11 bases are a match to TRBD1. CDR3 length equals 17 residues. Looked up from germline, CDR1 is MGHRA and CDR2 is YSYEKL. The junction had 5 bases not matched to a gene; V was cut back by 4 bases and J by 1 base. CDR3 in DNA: TGCGCCAGCAGCCTGTCCGGGACAGGGGGGAACACCGGGGAGCTGTTTTTT. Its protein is CASSLSGTGGNTGELFF.

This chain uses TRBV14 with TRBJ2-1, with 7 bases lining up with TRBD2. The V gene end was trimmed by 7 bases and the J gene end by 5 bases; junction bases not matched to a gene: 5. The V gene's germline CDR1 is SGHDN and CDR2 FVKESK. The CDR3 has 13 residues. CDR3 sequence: CASTTGLHNEQFF. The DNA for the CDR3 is TGTGCCAGCACTACGGGACTACACAATGAGCAGTTCTTC.

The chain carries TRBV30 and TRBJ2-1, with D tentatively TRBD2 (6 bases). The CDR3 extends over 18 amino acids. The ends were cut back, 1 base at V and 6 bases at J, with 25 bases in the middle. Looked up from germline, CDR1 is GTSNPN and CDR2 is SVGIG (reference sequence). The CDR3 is CAWSGSGVLGEFGNEQFF. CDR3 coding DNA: TGTGCCTGGAGTGGCTCGGGGGTTCTGGGCGAATTCGGCAATGAGCAGTTCTTC. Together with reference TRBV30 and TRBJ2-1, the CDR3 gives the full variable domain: SQTIHQWPATLVQPVGSPLSLECTVEGTSNPNLYWYRQAAGRGLQLLFYSVGIGQISSEVPQNLSASRPQDRQFILSSKKLLLSDSGFYLCAWSGSGVLGEFGNEQFFGPGTRLTVL.

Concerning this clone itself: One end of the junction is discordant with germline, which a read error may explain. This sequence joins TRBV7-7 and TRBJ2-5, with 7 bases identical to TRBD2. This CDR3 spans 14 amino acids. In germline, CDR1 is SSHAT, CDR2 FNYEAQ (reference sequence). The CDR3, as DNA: TGTGCTAGCAGCTTAGCGAGGGAGGGGAAGACCCAGTACTTC. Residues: CASSLAREGKTQYF. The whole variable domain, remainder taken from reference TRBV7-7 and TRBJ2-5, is GAGVSQSPRYKVTKRGQDVTLRCDPISSHATLYWYQQALGQGPEFLTYFNYEAQPDKSGLPSDRFSAERPEGSISTLTIQRTEQRDSAMYRCASSLAREGKTQYFGPGTRLLVL.

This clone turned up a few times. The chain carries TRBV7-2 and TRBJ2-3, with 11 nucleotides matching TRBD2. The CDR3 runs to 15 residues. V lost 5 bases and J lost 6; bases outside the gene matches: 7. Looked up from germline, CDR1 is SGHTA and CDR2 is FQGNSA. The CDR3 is CASSHTSGRWDTQYF. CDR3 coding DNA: TGTGCCAGCAGCCATACTAGCGGGAGATGGGATACGCAGTATTTT.

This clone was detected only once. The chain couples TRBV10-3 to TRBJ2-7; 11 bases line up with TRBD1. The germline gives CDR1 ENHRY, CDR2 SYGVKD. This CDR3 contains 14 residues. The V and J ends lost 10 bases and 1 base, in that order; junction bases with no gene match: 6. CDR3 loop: CATGQGAVSYEQYF. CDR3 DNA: TGTGCCACTGGACAGGGGGCAGTATCCTACGAGCAGTACTTC.

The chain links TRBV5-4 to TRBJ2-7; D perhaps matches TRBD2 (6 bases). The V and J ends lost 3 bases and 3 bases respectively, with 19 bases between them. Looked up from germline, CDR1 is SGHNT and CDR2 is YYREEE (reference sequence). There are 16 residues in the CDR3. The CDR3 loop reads CASSSALGLHSYEQYF. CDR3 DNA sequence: TGTGCCAGCAGCTCCGCACTAGGACTACATAGCTACGAGCAGTACTTC.

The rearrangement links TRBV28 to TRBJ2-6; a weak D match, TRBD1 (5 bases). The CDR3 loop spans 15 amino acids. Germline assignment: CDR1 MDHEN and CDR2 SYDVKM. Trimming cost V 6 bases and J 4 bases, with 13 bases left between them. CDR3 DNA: TGTGCCAGCAGCTCAGGGCTCTCCGGGGCCAACGTCCTGACTTTC. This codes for CASSSGLSGANVLTF.

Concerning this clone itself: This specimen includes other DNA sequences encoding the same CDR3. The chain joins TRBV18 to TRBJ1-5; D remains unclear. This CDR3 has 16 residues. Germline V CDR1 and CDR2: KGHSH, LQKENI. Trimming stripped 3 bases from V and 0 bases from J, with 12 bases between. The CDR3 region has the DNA TGTGCCAGCTCACCGCCGCGGGAGGGTAGCAATCAGCCCCAGCATTTT. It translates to CASSPPREGSNQPQHF.

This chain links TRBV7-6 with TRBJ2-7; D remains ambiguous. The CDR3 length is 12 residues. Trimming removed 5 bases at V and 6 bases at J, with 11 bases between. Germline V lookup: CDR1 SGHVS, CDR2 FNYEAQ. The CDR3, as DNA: TGTGCCAGCAGCCCGCCCGGCGGCGAGCAGTACTTC. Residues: CASSPPGGEQYF.